The rows below give T cell receptor beta chains drawn from one sample of a study of circulating and synovial CD4+ cells in juvenile arthritis. Produced via immunoSEQ multiplex PCR; TCRdb's table is partial and in-frame only. Of approximately 36,000 clones detected, just under 95% appear once; the ten largest clones hold around 0.67%. Sequenced input: CD4+ T cells from blood. The receptors come from a human donor with juvenile idiopathic arthritis. CDR3s include the opening cysteine and the closing phenylalanine or tryptophan. Fields, in order: J gene, D gene, clone size, V gene, CDR3 protein, CDR3 DNA. A D gene is named only where the DNA matches it firmly. Some rows have no size entry. The others give once, few or many, or a class for an expanded clone.

J: TRBJ1-6; D: .; size: .; V: TRBV19; CDR3: CASSIDFRYNSPLHF; DNA: TGTGCCAGTAGTATTGACTTTCGATATAATTCCCCCCTCCACTTT
J: TRBJ2-1; D: TRBD2; size: .; V: TRBV9; CDR3: CASSEAGGAYNEQFF; DNA: TGTGCCAGCAGCGAAGCGGGGGGGGCTTACAATGAGCAGTTCTTC
J: TRBJ2-3; D: .; size: once; V: TRBV25-1; CDR3: CASIRAGVISSTDTQYF; DNA: TGTGCCAGCATCCGCGCAGGGGTCATATCTAGCACAGATACGCAGTATTTT
J: TRBJ1-1; D: .; size: .; V: TRBV12-5; CDR3: CASGLRVRDTEAFF; DNA: TGTGCTAGTGGTTTGAGGGTCAGGGACACTGAAGCTTTCTTT
J: TRBJ2-5; D: .; size: .; V: TRBV6-1; CDR3: CASSQIQETQYF; DNA: TGTGCCAGCAGCCAGATCCAAGAGACCCAGTACTTC
J: TRBJ2-7; D: .; size: .; V: TRBV7-9; CDR3: CASSLYPLSEQYF; DNA: TGTGCCAGCAGCTTATACCCCCTAAGCGAGCAGTACTTC
J: TRBJ1-2; D: TRBD1; size: .; V: TRBV7-2; CDR3: CASSPGTGKSLEGYTF; DNA: TGTGCCAGCAGTCCCGGGACAGGGAAGTCGTTGGAAGGCTACACCTTC
J: TRBJ2-7; D: .; size: .; V: TRBV4-3; CDR3: CASSTWAGLSSYEQYF; DNA: TGCGCCAGCAGCACCTGGGCGGGGCTCAGCTCCTACGAGCAGTACTTC
J: TRBJ2-7; D: .; size: .; V: TRBV7-2; CDR3: CASSLDGGTSYEQYF; DNA: TGTGCCAGCAGCTTAGACGGCGGTACGTCCTACGAGCAGTACTTC
J: TRBJ1-6; D: .; size: .; V: TRBV15; CDR3: CATTPGSPNSPLHF; DNA: TGTGCCACCACCCCGGGGAGTCCTAATTCACCCCTCCACTTT
J: TRBJ2-3; D: TRBD2; size: once; V: TRBV6-6; CDR3: CASSPEGSGGNTQYF; DNA: TGTGCCAGCAGCCCTGAGGGGAGCGGGGGGAATACGCAGTATTTT
J: TRBJ2-5; D: .; size: .; V: TRBV5-1; CDR3: CASSFTGQETQYF; DNA: TGCGCCAGCAGCTTCACGGGCCAAGAGACCCAGTACTTC
J: TRBJ2-5; D: TRBD1; size: .; V: TRBV29-1; CDR3: CSVAVGGEETQYF; DNA: TGCAGCGTTGCGGTAGGGGGCGAAGAGACCCAGTACTTC
J: TRBJ2-7; D: .; size: once; V: TRBV11-2; CDR3: CASSPSLGGRAYEQYF; DNA: TGTGCCAGCAGCCCCTCCCTCGGTGGCAGGGCCTACGAGCAGTACTTC
J: TRBJ2-7; D: TRBD1; size: .; V: TRBV10-3; CDR3: CAIRGPGQGAYEQYF; DNA: TGTGCCATCAGGGGGCCGGGACAGGGAGCCTACGAGCAGTACTTC
J: TRBJ2-1; D: TRBD2; size: .; V: TRBV19; CDR3: CASSKSARLAGSYNEQFF; DNA: TGTGCCAGTAGTAAATCCGCGAGACTAGCGGGGTCCTACAATGAGCAGTTCTTC
J: TRBJ1-4; D: .; size: .; V: TRBV13; CDR3: CASSPRGENEKLFF; DNA: TGCGCCAGCAGCCCCCGGGGTGAAAATGAAAAACTGTTTTTT
J: TRBJ1-2; D: .; size: .; V: TRBV5-1; CDR3: CASKGGTYGYTF; DNA: TGCGCCAGCAAGGGAGGGACCTATGGCTACACCTTC
J: TRBJ1-2; D: TRBD1; size: .; V: TRBV18; CDR3: CASSPGDRRGYTF; DNA: TGTGCCAGCTCACCAGGGGACAGGCGAGGCTACACCTTC
J: TRBJ2-7; D: .; size: .; V: TRBV7-2; CDR3: CASRGGGGASYEQYF; DNA: TGTGCCAGCAGAGGCGGAGGCGGGGCCTCCTACGAGCAGTACTTC
J: TRBJ1-5; D: TRBD1; size: .; V: TRBV2; CDR3: CASSKTGGGQPQHF; DNA: TGTGCCAGCAGCAAGACAGGGGGAGGTCAGCCCCAGCATTTT
J: TRBJ1-1; D: .; size: .; V: TRBV19; CDR3: CASSIVGGAGMNTEAFF; DNA: TGTGCCAGTAGTATAGTGGGGGGTGCTGGAATGAACACTGAAGCTTTCTTT
J: TRBJ1-3; D: .; size: .; V: TRBV4-3; CDR3: CASSQDVTGVRRSSVDTIYF; DNA: TGCGCCAGCAGCCAAGATGTGACAGGCGTTAGGAGAAGTTCCGTTGACACCATATATTTT
J: TRBJ2-4; D: TRBD1; size: once; V: TRBV19; CDR3: CASSPGTGYLRNIQYF; DNA: TGTGCCAGTAGTCCCGGGACAGGGTACCTGAGGAACATTCAGTACTTC
J: TRBJ1-2; D: .; size: .; V: TRBV12-5; CDR3: CASGLFRREGYTF; DNA: TGTGCTAGTGGTTTGTTCCGCCGCGAGGGCTACACCTTC
J: TRBJ2-1; D: TRBD2; size: .; V: TRBV2; CDR3: CASSEPGPSGGGLISYNEQFF; DNA: TGTGCCAGCAGTGAACCCGGCCCAAGTGGGGGGGGATTAATCTCCTACAATGAGCAGTTCTTC
J: TRBJ2-3; D: TRBD2; size: .; V: TRBV5-4; CDR3: CASSLPGGTDTQYF; DNA: TGTGCCAGCAGCTTACCGGGGGGGACAGATACGCAGTATTTT
J: TRBJ1-2; D: .; size: .; V: TRBV7-2; CDR3: CASSILQGVYGYTF; DNA: TGTGCCAGCAGCATATTACAGGGCGTCTATGGCTACACCTTC
J: TRBJ2-3; D: .; size: .; V: TRBV7-2; CDR3: CASSLARTDTQYF; DNA: TGTGCCAGCAGCTTAGCACGGACAGATACGCAGTATTTT
J: TRBJ2-7; D: TRBD1; size: .; V: TRBV4-1; CDR3: CASSQLQGSEQYF; DNA: TGCGCCAGCAGCCAACTACAGGGGAGCGAGCAGTACTTC
J: TRBJ1-2; D: .; size: .; V: TRBV7-3; CDR3: CASSLSANYGYTF; DNA: TGTGCCAGCAGCTTGAGCGCTAACTATGGCTACACCTTC
J: TRBJ2-3; D: TRBD2; size: .; V: TRBV7-9; CDR3: CASSQPSEAGATDTQYF; DNA: TGTGCCAGCAGCCAACCTTCGGAAGCGGGAGCTACAGATACGCAGTATTTT
J: TRBJ1-1; D: TRBD1; size: few; V: TRBV6-6; CDR3: CASSYRTGTNTEAFF; DNA: TGTGCCAGCAGTTACAGGACAGGAACAAACACTGAAGCTTTCTTT
J: TRBJ2-3; D: .; size: .; V: TRBV2; CDR3: CASGPRAGSTDTQYF; DNA: TGTGCCAGCGGTCCGAGGGCGGGGAGCACAGATACGCAGTATTTT
J: TRBJ1-1; D: .; size: .; V: TRBV7-9; CDR3: CASSSGKIRSQGTEAFF; DNA: TGTGCCAGCAGCTCCGGGAAGATCAGATCACAGGGCACTGAAGCTTTCTTT
J: TRBJ2-7; D: .; size: once; V: TRBV7-2; CDR3: CASSLAGAIVHEQYF; DNA: TGTGCCAGCAGCTTAGCTGGGGCCATCGTACACGAGCAGTACTTC
J: TRBJ2-5; D: TRBD1; size: .; V: TRBV5-5; CDR3: CASSRTGGYQETQYF; DNA: TGTGCCAGCAGCAGGACAGGGGGCTACCAAGAGACCCAGTACTTC
J: TRBJ2-5; D: .; size: .; V: TRBV2; CDR3: CASTSGAAAQETQYF; DNA: TGTGCCAGCACCTCTGGCGCTGCGGCCCAAGAGACCCAGTACTTC
J: TRBJ2-1; D: .; size: .; V: TRBV27; CDR3: CASSSPRPLKRPDYNEQFF; DNA: TGTGCCAGCAGTTCGCCACGTCCCCTCAAGCGGCCCGACTACAATGAGCAGTTCTTC
J: TRBJ1-1; D: TRBD1; size: .; V: TRBV9; CDR3: CASSPGTGGSEAFF; DNA: TGTGCCAGCAGCCCGGGGACAGGGGGCTCTGAAGCTTTCTTT
J: TRBJ2-1; D: .; size: .; V: TRBV7-2; CDR3: CASSPYLNNEQFF; DNA: TGTGCCAGCAGCCCGTACTTAAACAATGAGCAGTTCTTC
J: TRBJ2-5; D: TRBD2; size: once; V: TRBV5-1; CDR3: CASRVAGGRETQYF; DNA: TGCGCCAGCAGGGTAGCGGGGGGGCGAGAGACCCAGTACTTC
J: TRBJ1-1; D: TRBD1; size: .; V: TRBV19; CDR3: CASSMSTGGAGGTEAFF; DNA: TGTGCCAGTAGTATGTCAACAGGGGGCGCCGGGGGCACTGAAGCTTTCTTT
J: TRBJ1-2; D: .; size: .; V: TRBV7-9; CDR3: CASSFGPRGNYGYTF; DNA: TGTGCCAGCAGCTTCGGCCCCCGGGGTAACTATGGCTACACCTTC
J: TRBJ1-3; D: TRBD1; size: once; V: TRBV28; CDR3: CASTLQGAGTTIYF; DNA: TGTGCCAGCACCCTTCAGGGGGCTGGAACCACCATATATTTT
J: TRBJ1-2; D: TRBD1; size: .; V: TRBV6-1; CDR3: CASSERNSGTGPYGYTF; DNA: TGTGCCAGCAGTGAACGAAATTCCGGGACAGGGCCTTATGGCTACACCTTC
J: TRBJ1-2; D: TRBD1; size: .; V: TRBV6-6; CDR3: CASSQGGILYGYTF; DNA: TGTGCCAGCAGTCAGGGGGGCATACTCTATGGCTACACCTTC
J: TRBJ2-1; D: .; size: .; V: TRBV5-4; CDR3: CASSLTRNEQFF; DNA: TGTGCCAGCAGCCTTACTAGAAATGAGCAGTTCTTC